This T cell receptor (beta chain) was observed in a study of quantifying T cell responses using KT2 cells (dated by TCRdb to 2016 to 2017). With respect to the entire study: RNA was DNase-treated and reverse transcribed with TCR alpha and beta constant-region primers, mostly using SuperScript III. Under optimum conditions, the T4 ligation step was estimated to exceed 8% efficiency. PCR2 was performed as a SYBR Green qPCR and was stopped at a predetermined fluorescence threshold so that over-amplification was avoided.

To test the sensitivity and accuracy of the pipeline, known numbers of KT2, a T cell clone whose TCR had already been sequenced, were spiked into unfractionated PBMC. KT2 cells were mixed with a fixed number of PBMC to create a range of KT2-to-PBMC ratios. Receptors were amplified or captured by UMI-ligation and nested PCR. A single-stranded oligonucleotide bearing the Illumina SP2 sequence and a UMI was ligated to the 3' end of the cDNA with T4 RNA ligase 1. PCR1 ran 4 cycles (98°C 15 s, 69°C 30 s, 72°C 40 s); the beta primer was an equimolar mix of RC1.1 and RC1.2 covering TRBC1 and TRBC2. From PCR2 onward, TCR alpha and beta chains were processed separately, with sample indices and Illumina adaptors added. The UMI was composed of 12 random nucleotides, arranged as two hexamers separated by a spacer, and was positioned after an 8-base spacer. Libraries were sequenced on an Illumina MiSeq using v2 2x251 paired-end chemistry, with around 13 samples typically included per run. PhiX DNA at roughly 4.5-7% was added to each sequencing library to increase diversity. Per the authors' processing: Raw reads were converted to FASTQ with bcl2fastq and demultiplexed by dual indices using Demultiplexor. V and J genes were assigned by Decombinator through tag matching that permitted a single base-pair mismatch. UMIs were used by Collapsinator to correct both sequencing errors and frequency errors caused by PCR heterogeneity. Decombinator identifiers were converted to nucleotide sequence by CDR3Translator, the sequences were translated to amino acids, and CDR3 was extracted using C- and N-terminal motifs. A cluster of KT2 sequences that shared one unique molecular identifier was counted as a single distinct KT2 TCR. TCRdb applied fastp at Q25 and MiXCR to the public reads, then kept only in-frame beta chains. Each entry is one CDR3 protein sequence, shown with its most common DNA and genes. Clone size and V and J calls follow TCRdb, not the original study. The sample contains 40,000 to 60,000 distinct CDR3 sequences, around 10% of them found a single time. About 10% of the sample is taken by the ten largest.

General study outcomes and caveats: KT2 sequences were detected down to the lowest spike-in tested, about one KT2 cell per 100,000 PBMC. No side-by-side comparison of the pipeline with other TCR sequencing techniques was included in the study. Counts of KT2 alpha and beta sequences scaled linearly with input KT2 cell number over several orders of magnitude. Saturation in the detection of KT2 sequences was observed at very high KT2 spike-in numbers.

This clonotype was found a few times. This receptor's antigen is unknown. No much larger clone exists at a distance of one base, and base qualities are not known. Trimming removed 8 bases from V and 6 bases from J; the gene matches leave 9 bases unexplained. Counted from cysteine to phenylalanine, this CDR3 has 13 amino acids. The CDR3 DNA has 39 bases and is translated from base 1. As encoded in the germline V gene, CDR1 is MNHNS while CDR2 is SASEGT. This receptor was taken from a human donor. The chain employs TRBV6-1 and TRBJ2-7, and 8 junctional nucleotides match TRBD2. Sequences were obtained from PBMCs spiked with cells of the T cell clone KT2. For the CDR3, the sequence is CASAHQRELEQYF. In nucleotides, the sequence is TGTGCCAGCGCCCACCAGCGGGAGCTCGAGCAGTACTTC.